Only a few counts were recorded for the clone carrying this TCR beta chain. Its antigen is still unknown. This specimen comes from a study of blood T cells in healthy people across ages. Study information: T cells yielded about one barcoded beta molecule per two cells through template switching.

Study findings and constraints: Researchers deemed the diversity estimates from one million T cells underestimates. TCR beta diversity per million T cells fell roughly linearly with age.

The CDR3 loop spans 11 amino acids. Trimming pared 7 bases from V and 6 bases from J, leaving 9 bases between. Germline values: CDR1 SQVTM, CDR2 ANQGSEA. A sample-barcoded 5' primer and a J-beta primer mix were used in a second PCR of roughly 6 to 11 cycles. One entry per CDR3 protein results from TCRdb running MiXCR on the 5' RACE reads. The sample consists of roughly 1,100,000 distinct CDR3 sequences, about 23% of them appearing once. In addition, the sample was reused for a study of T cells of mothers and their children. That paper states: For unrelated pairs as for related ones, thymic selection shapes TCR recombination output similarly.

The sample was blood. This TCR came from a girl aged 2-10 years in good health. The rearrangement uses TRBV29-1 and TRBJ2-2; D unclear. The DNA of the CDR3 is TGCAGCGCTTTGAGATCCGGGGAGCTGTTTTTT. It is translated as CSALRSGELFF.